Listed below are T cell receptor beta chains from one sample, sequenced in a study of T cells in Graves' hyperthyroidism and ophthalmopathy. TCRdb used MiXCR to reprocess the multiplex PCR reads, holding one entry per CDR3 protein. The data contain more than 550,000 distinct CDR3 sequences, less than 45% of them singletons. Sample: peripheral blood or thyroid tissue (not recorded which). Receptor source: an adult man with Graves' disease, either hyperthyroidism or ophthalmopathy (not recorded which). CDR3s include the opening cysteine and the closing phenylalanine or tryptophan. The order of the fields is D gene, clone size, J gene, V gene, CDR3 DNA, CDR3 protein. The D gene is left open where the match is weak. Clone size is given for some rows only: seen once, a few or many times, or a class if the clone is expanded.

D gene: .; clone size: .; J gene: TRBJ2-2; V gene: TRBV7-4; CDR3 DNA: TGTGCCAGCAGTTTCCGGGACTTCGACACCGGGGAGCTGTTTTTT; CDR3 protein: CASSFRDFDTGELFF
D gene: TRBD1; clone size: .; J gene: TRBJ1-2; V gene: TRBV29-1; CDR3 DNA: TGCAGCGTTGCGGACAGGGGTTATGGCTACACCTTC; CDR3 protein: CSVADRGYGYTF
D gene: .; clone size: many; J gene: TRBJ2-2; V gene: TRBV10-3; CDR3 DNA: TGTGCCATCAGTGAGGTTGAGGGGGCCGGGGAGCTGTTTTTT; CDR3 protein: CAISEVEGAGELFF
D gene: .; clone size: .; J gene: TRBJ1-3; V gene: TRBV10-3; CDR3 DNA: TGTGCCATCAGCCCGTCTGGGTCCTCTGGAAACACCATATATTTT; CDR3 protein: CAISPSGSSGNTIYF
D gene: TRBD2; clone size: .; J gene: TRBJ2-6; V gene: TRBV10-3; CDR3 DNA: TGTGCCACCCATCGGGGGGTGGGCGCCCCTGGGGCCAACGTCCTGACTTTC; CDR3 protein: CATHRGVGAPGANVLTF
D gene: .; clone size: few; J gene: TRBJ1-2; V gene: TRBV13; CDR3 DNA: TGTGCCAGCAGCTCCCCCGCAGGATCTAACTATGGCTACACCTTC; CDR3 protein: CASSSPAGSNYGYTF
D gene: TRBD2; clone size: few; J gene: TRBJ2-5; V gene: TRBV24-1; CDR3 DNA: TGTGCCAGCAGTGTGGGGGGGAGCCTCCAAGAGACCCAGTACTTC; CDR3 protein: CASSVGGSLQETQYF
D gene: .; clone size: once; J gene: TRBJ1-1; V gene: TRBV7-9; CDR3 DNA: TGTGCCAGCACTCCTAGCGGGAGGGAGGCTTTCTTT; CDR3 protein: CASTPSGREAFF
D gene: TRBD1; clone size: .; J gene: TRBJ1-5; V gene: TRBV2; CDR3 DNA: TGTGCCAGCAGCGAAGGGCCCCTCCTCTCTCGACAGGGGGTACAGCCCCAGCATTTT; CDR3 protein: CASSEGPLLSRQGVQPQHF
D gene: .; clone size: .; J gene: TRBJ1-5; V gene: TRBV19; CDR3 DNA: TGTGCCAGTAGTATAGCTACAAGCAATCAGCCCCAGCATTTT; CDR3 protein: CASSIATSNQPQHF
D gene: .; clone size: few; J gene: TRBJ2-7; V gene: TRBV20-1; CDR3 DNA: TGCAGTGCTAGTGATAGCGGAGGGACCTACGAGCAGTACTTC; CDR3 protein: CSASDSGGTYEQYF
D gene: .; clone size: once; J gene: TRBJ2-2; V gene: TRBV15; CDR3 DNA: TGTGCCACCAGCAGAGATCTGTCAGGGTGGGACGGGGAGCTGTTTTTT; CDR3 protein: CATSRDLSGWDGELFF
D gene: .; clone size: .; J gene: TRBJ1-1; V gene: TRBV6-1; CDR3 DNA: TGTGCCAGCAGTTTGGATGAAGCTTTCTTT; CDR3 protein: CASSLDEAFF
D gene: .; clone size: many; J gene: TRBJ2-5; V gene: TRBV9; CDR3 DNA: TGTGCCAGCAACGGGGGGCCAGAAGAGACCCAGTACTTC; CDR3 protein: CASNGGPEETQYF
D gene: .; clone size: .; J gene: TRBJ2-5; V gene: TRBV9; CDR3 DNA: TGTGCCAGCAGTAAATCCCGGGCAGGGCAAGAGACCCAGTACTTC; CDR3 protein: CASSKSRAGQETQYF
D gene: TRBD2; clone size: .; J gene: TRBJ2-7; V gene: TRBV29-1; CDR3 DNA: TGCAGTGCGATACCAGCGGGGAACTACGAGCAGTACTTC; CDR3 protein: CSAIPAGNYEQYF
D gene: TRBD2; clone size: once; J gene: TRBJ2-5; V gene: TRBV5-1; CDR3 DNA: TGCGCCAGCAGCTTGTTCGGACGGGAGGGCCAAGAGACTCAGTACTTC; CDR3 protein: CASSLFGREGQETQYF
D gene: .; clone size: few; J gene: TRBJ2-2; V gene: TRBV20-1; CDR3 DNA: TGCAGTGCTAGAGGACAGACCGCCGGGGAGCTGTTTTTT; CDR3 protein: CSARGQTAGELFF
D gene: TRBD1; clone size: .; J gene: TRBJ1-1; V gene: TRBV2; CDR3 DNA: TGTGCCAGCTTAGGGACAGGGGAGGCTTTCTTT; CDR3 protein: CASLGTGEAFF
D gene: .; clone size: few; J gene: TRBJ1-2; V gene: TRBV7-2; CDR3 DNA: TGTGCCAGCAGTCTTTCTGGGGACCGATGGGGCAAGCGTGGCTACACCTTC; CDR3 protein: CASSLSGDRWGKRGYTF
D gene: .; clone size: many; J gene: TRBJ1-1; V gene: TRBV7-9; CDR3 DNA: TGTGCCAGCAGCTTAAGGGGGGCTGAAGCTTTCTTT; CDR3 protein: CASSLRGAEAFF
D gene: .; clone size: .; J gene: TRBJ1-2; V gene: TRBV5-1; CDR3 DNA: TGCGCCAGCACCCTCGGGGGGGGCAACGACTATGGCTACACCTTC; CDR3 protein: CASTLGGGNDYGYTF
D gene: .; clone size: .; J gene: TRBJ1-3; V gene: TRBV6-2/TRBV6-3; CDR3 DNA: TGTGCCACGGACGGAGGAAACACCATATATTTT; CDR3 protein: CATDGGNTIYF
D gene: .; clone size: few; J gene: TRBJ2-2; V gene: TRBV11-1; CDR3 DNA: TGTGCCAGCAGTCTCGGTGAGGGCGCCGGGGAGCTGTTTTTT; CDR3 protein: CASSLGEGAGELFF
D gene: TRBD1; clone size: .; J gene: TRBJ1-2; V gene: TRBV15; CDR3 DNA: TGTGCCAGCAGTTCCCGGGACAGGGGTGGCTACACCTTC; CDR3 protein: CASSSRDRGGYTF
D gene: .; clone size: .; J gene: TRBJ2-7; V gene: TRBV12-3/TRBV12-4; CDR3 DNA: TGTGCCAGCCGCCTCAGCGGTTACGAGCAGTACTTC; CDR3 protein: CASRLSGYEQYF
D gene: TRBD1; clone size: many; J gene: TRBJ2-7; V gene: TRBV7-8; CDR3 DNA: TGTGCCAGCAGCTTAGGGCCGGGACAGGGCTACGAGCAGTACTTC; CDR3 protein: CASSLGPGQGYEQYF
D gene: TRBD1; clone size: .; J gene: TRBJ2-7; V gene: TRBV29-1; CDR3 DNA: TGCAGCTTAGGACAGGGGGAAAGCGAGCAGTACTTC; CDR3 protein: CSLGQGESEQYF
D gene: .; clone size: .; J gene: TRBJ1-1; V gene: TRBV19; CDR3 DNA: TGTGCCAGTAGTAATTATCAGGTTACTGAAGCTTTCTTT; CDR3 protein: CASSNYQVTEAFF
D gene: TRBD2; clone size: many; J gene: TRBJ2-5; V gene: TRBV6-5; CDR3 DNA: TGTGCCAGCAGTTACTCGACTAGCGCAACGGCCCAGTACTTC; CDR3 protein: CASSYSTSATAQYF
D gene: .; clone size: few; J gene: TRBJ1-2; V gene: TRBV6-5; CDR3 DNA: TGTGCCAGCAGCTGGGATAGCAGCTATGGCTACACCTTC; CDR3 protein: CASSWDSSYGYTF